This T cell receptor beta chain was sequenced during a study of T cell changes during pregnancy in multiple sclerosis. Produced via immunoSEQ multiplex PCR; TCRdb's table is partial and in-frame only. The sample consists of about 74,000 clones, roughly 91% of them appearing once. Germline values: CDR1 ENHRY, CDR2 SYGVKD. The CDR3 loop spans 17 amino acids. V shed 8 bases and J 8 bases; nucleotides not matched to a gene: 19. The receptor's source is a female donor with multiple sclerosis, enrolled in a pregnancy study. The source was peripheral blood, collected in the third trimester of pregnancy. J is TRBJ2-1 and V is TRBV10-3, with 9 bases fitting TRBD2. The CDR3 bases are TGTGCCATCGCGGCGGGGAGTGGCGGGGGGGCCGGGGATGAGCAGTTCTTC. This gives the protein CAIAAGSGGGAGDEQFF.